Listed here are 21 T cell receptor beta chains from one sample, sequenced in a study of identical twins. TCRdb recomputed calls from the 5' RACE reads with MiXCR, one row per CDR3 protein. Altogether approximately 410,000 distinct CDR3 sequences are present, less than 20% being singletons, with the ten largest covering less than 15%. The sequenced sample consisted of naive T cells sorted from blood. Source of these receptors: a man aged 50 to 59 in good health.

The rearrangement joins TRBV7-9 to TRBJ2-6; no clear D gene. Per germline, CDR1 SEHNR and CDR2 FQNEAQ (reference sequence). Deletions cut 4 bases from V and 4 bases from J, with 8 bases between. The CDR3 consists of 14 residues. The CDR3 is CASSSPAGANVLTF. The CDR3 DNA reads TGTGCCAGCAGCTCTCCGGCCGGGGCCAACGTCCTGACTTTC.

This chain connects TRBV27 to TRBJ2-7; the match to TRBD2 covers 8 bases. V shed 4 bases, J shed 6 bases, and the junction held 14 bases outside the gene matches. CDR1 and CDR2 (germline): MNHEY, SMNVEV (reference sequence). The CDR3 is made up of 16 amino acids. CDR3 amino acids: CASSYKGGSGAGEQYF. The CDR3 DNA sequence: TGTGCCAGCAGTTACAAAGGGGGTAGCGGGGCCGGCGAGCAGTACTTC.

The V call is TRBV4-1, the J call TRBJ2-7; 8 nucleotides agree with TRBD1. With V trimmed by 3 bases and J by 2 bases, 6 bases remained unmatched. Germline assignment: CDR1 MGHRA and CDR2 YSYEKL. This CDR3 has 15 amino acids. The chain's CDR3 is CASSQTQGVTYEQYF. The CDR3 DNA sequence: TGCGCCAGCAGCCAGACACAGGGGGTAACCTACGAGCAGTACTTC.

The J gene is TRBJ2-2, the V gene TRBV2; D uncertain. The V end was cut by 4 bases, the J end by 8 bases, with 14 bases between. Germline V gives CDR1 SNHLY, CDR2 FYNNEI. This CDR3 comprises 14 residues. CDR3 region: CASSVSRQAGELFF. Here the CDR3 DNA reads TGTGCCAGCAGTGTGTCCAGACAAGCGGGGGAGCTGTTTTTT.

This clonotype occurred many times. The rearrangement uses TRBV6-2 or TRBV6-3 and TRBJ2-1; D may be TRBD2 (5 bases). Germline V gives CDR1 MNHEY, CDR2 SVGEGT. Trimming took off 2 bases at V and 9 bases at J, with 26 bases between the two ends. The length of the CDR3 is 18 residues. Here the CDR3 DNA reads TGTGCCAGCAGTTACGCGGGCTTCAGCGGCAATCGGAGAGGTGAGCAGTTCTTC. Amino acids: CASSYAGFSGNRRGEQFF.

The chain joins TRBV6-4 to TRBJ2-1; 8 bases are a match to TRBD2. The germline CDR1 and CDR2 sequences are MRHNA and SNTAGT. CDR3 size: 14 residues. V shed 8 bases, J shed 2 bases, and the junction held 5 bases outside the gene matches. The CDR3 region is CASGSGGPYNEQFF. DNA for the CDR3: TGTGCCAGCGGGAGCGGGGGCCCCTACAATGAGCAGTTCTTC.

This clonotype was seen a single time. The chain recombines TRBV20-1 with TRBJ2-7; the D gene is possibly TRBD2 (7 bases). V lost 0 bases to trimming and J lost 7 bases, with 16 bases between them. The CDR3 has 14 residues. Germline V gene data show CDR1 as DFQATT and CDR2 as SNEGSKA (reference sequence). The CDR3 here is CSARDKGGPWEQYF. CDR3 in DNA: TGCAGTGCTAGAGATAAGGGGGGGCCGTGGGAGCAGTACTTC.

CDR3 region: CSGNTPPDTQYF. The DNA of the CDR3 is TGCAGCGGGAATACCCCCCCAGATACGCAGTATTTT. This chain connects TRBV29-1 to TRBJ2-3; D gene uncertain. CDR1 and CDR2 from the germline V gene are SQVTM and ANQGSEA. The CDR3 is 12 residues long. Trimming shortened V by 7 bases and J by 4 bases, and 12 bases separated the two germline ends.

This clonotype showed up many times. J is TRBJ1-1 and V is TRBV11-2; D not resolved. Trimming stripped 7 bases from V and 7 bases from J, with 19 bases between. Germline V gives CDR1 SGHAT, CDR2 FQNNGV. The CDR3 length is 14 residues. This CDR3 is CASTVGAASVEAFF. CDR3 bases: TGTGCCAGCACCGTCGGCGCGGCCTCCGTTGAAGCTTTCTTT.

The V and J genes are TRBV10-3 and TRBJ2-7, with D tentatively TRBD2 (6 bases). Per germline, CDR1 ENHRY and CDR2 SYGVKD. This CDR3 has 14 residues. V lost 3 bases and J lost 3, with 12 bases in between. The CDR3 DNA follows: TGTGCCATCAGTGATGGGGGGAACCACTACGAGCAGTACTTC. Its protein product is CAISDGGNHYEQYF.

This clonotype came up a few times. V is TRBV9 and J is TRBJ2-3; TRBD2 aligns across 7 bases. The CDR3 contains 15 residues. Unmatched junction bases numbered 4, after V lost 3 bases and J lost 0 bases. Germline CDR1 SGDLS, CDR2 YYNGEE. The CDR3: CASSDGRMSTDTQYF. The CDR3 region has the DNA TGTGCCAGCAGCGACGGGAGGATGAGCACAGATACGCAGTATTTT.

V is TRBV12-3 or TRBV12-4 and J is TRBJ2-7; 8 nucleotides align to TRBD2. The CDR3 runs 15 residues. J was trimmed by 1 base and V by 6 bases; bases with no gene match: 8. CDR3 DNA: TGTGCCAGCAGGTCCAGCGGGAGCTCGTCCTACGAGCAGTACTTC. It is translated as CASRSSGSSSYEQYF.

The chain uses TRBV10-3 and TRBJ2-3, with D perhaps matching TRBD1 (6 bases). Germline CDR1 reads ENHRY; CDR2 reads SYGVKD. V gave up 7 bases and J gave up 2 bases, with 13 bases separating them. The CDR3 spans 14 residues. The CDR3 reads CAIKDRTYTDTQYF. The CDR3 DNA reads as TGTGCCATCAAGGACAGAACCTACACAGATACGCAGTATTTT.

This chain uses TRBV5-5 with TRBJ2-1; TRBD2 matches 8 bases. Looked up from germline, CDR1 is SGHKS and CDR2 is YYEKEE (reference sequence). The junction had 4 bases not matched to a gene; V was cut back by 0 bases and J by 5 bases. The CDR3 runs to 15 residues. Here the CDR3 DNA reads TGTGCCAGCAGCTTGGGACTAGCGACGAACAATGAGCAGTTCTTC. Protein sequence: CASSLGLATNNEQFF.

This clonotype was observed a few times. CDR3 protein: CASSQDLGPSYEQYF. The DNA for the CDR3 is TGCGCCAGCAGCCAAGATCTTGGACCATCCTACGAGCAGTACTTC. The chain joins TRBV4-3 to TRBJ2-7; D gene uncertain. V lost 0 bases, J lost 1 base, and 10 bases lay in between. The germline V gene has CDR1 LGHNA and CDR2 YSLEER. The CDR3 has 15 residues.

The V call is TRBV12-3 or TRBV12-4, the J call TRBJ2-1; 8 bases map to TRBD2. The CDR3 is 14 residues long. V was clipped by 6 bases and J by 6 bases; unmatched bases: 7. CDR3 sequence: CASSGGAPSNEQFF. The CDR3 DNA follows: TGTGCCAGCAGCGGGGGGGCCCCCTCCAATGAGCAGTTCTTC.

J is TRBJ1-6 and V is TRBV20-1; tentatively, D is TRBD1 (6 bases). This CDR3 contains 17 residues. V was pared by 0 bases and J by 0 bases, with 12 bases between. Germline V gene sequence: CDR1 DFQATT, CDR2 SNEGSKA (reference sequence). The CDR3 DNA reads TGCAGTGCTAGAGATTACGGACAGAACTCCTATAATTCACCCCTCCACTTT. It yields the protein CSARDYGQNSYNSPLHF.

The chain has TRBV12-3 or TRBV12-4 and TRBJ2-1; 10 bases fit TRBD2. Unmatched junction bases numbered 7, after V lost 0 bases and J lost 5 bases. The CDR3 has 17 residues. The CDR3 spells CASSLAPSGSLNNEQFF. The CDR3 bases are TGTGCCAGCAGTTTAGCCCCTAGCGGGAGTCTGAACAATGAGCAGTTCTTC.

This clonotype was counted only a few times. The gene calls are TRBV5-1 and TRBJ2-2; D perhaps matches TRBD2 (5 bases). V lost 7 bases and J lost 9, with 10 bases in between. The CDR3 has 11 amino acids. CDR1 is SGHRS and CDR2 is YFSETQ in the germline V gene. CDR3 protein: CASRGGRELFF. DNA of the CDR3: TGCGCCAGCCGGGGTGGCAGGGAGCTGTTTTTT.

This clonotype has more than one count but fewer than ten. The chain links TRBV5-1 to TRBJ1-1, with TRBD1 matching over 8 bases. CDR1 SGHRS and CDR2 YFSETQ come from the germline V gene. Losses at the gene ends were 0 bases for V and 5 bases for J; bases not matched to a gene: 6. The CDR3 sequence is 15 residues long. CDR3 nucleotides: TGCGCCAGCAGCTTGGCTCGACAGGGGTATACTGAAGCTTTCTTT. Protein: CASSLARQGYTEAFF.

This clonotype was counted only a few times. V gene TRBV24-1 combines with J gene TRBJ2-6; a weak D match, TRBD2 (5 bases). V was trimmed by 4 bases and J by 0 bases, leaving 12 bases between them. This CDR3 spans 17 amino acids. Germline CDR1 reads KGHDR; CDR2 reads SFDVKD. CDR3: CATSESPAGSGANVLTF. DNA of the CDR3: TGTGCCACCAGTGAGTCTCCGGCGGGCTCTGGGGCCAACGTCCTGACTTTC.